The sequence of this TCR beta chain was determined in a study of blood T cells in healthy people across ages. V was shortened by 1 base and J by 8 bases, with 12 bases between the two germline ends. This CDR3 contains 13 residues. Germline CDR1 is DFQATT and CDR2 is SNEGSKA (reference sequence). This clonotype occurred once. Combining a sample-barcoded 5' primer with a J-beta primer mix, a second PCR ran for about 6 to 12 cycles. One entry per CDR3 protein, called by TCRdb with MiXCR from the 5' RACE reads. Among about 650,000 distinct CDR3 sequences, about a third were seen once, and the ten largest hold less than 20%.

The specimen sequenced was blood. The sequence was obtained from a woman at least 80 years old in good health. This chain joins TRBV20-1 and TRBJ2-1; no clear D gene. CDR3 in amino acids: CSARAGSYDEQFF. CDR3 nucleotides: TGCAGTGCTAGAGCGGGTAGCTATGATGAGCAGTTCTTC.